The 18 T cell receptor beta chains in this list originate from one sample, sequenced in a study of identical twins. TCRdb passed the 5' RACE reads through MiXCR, listing each CDR3 protein once. The repertoire holds about 390,000 distinct CDR3 sequences, with around 9.7% as singletons. Material for sequencing was naive T cells sorted from blood. Source of these receptors: a woman aged 45-65 years in good health.

The sample holds a few counts of this clonotype. The chain couples TRBV14 to TRBJ2-5; TRBD2 matches 12 bases. V was clipped by 2 bases and J by 0 bases; unmatched bases: 4. CDR3 size: 17 residues. Germline V CDR1 and CDR2: SGHDN, FVKESK. The CDR3 region has the DNA TGTGCCAGCAGCCAACTCCGACTAGCGGGGGACCAAGAGACCCAGTACTTC. Translating gives CASSQLRLAGDQETQYF.

This clonotype was picked up many times. This chain joins TRBV12-3 or TRBV12-4 and TRBJ2-4; D is perhaps TRBD1 (7 bases). CDR3 length: 16 residues. Trimming took 1 base from V and 10 from J, leaving 20 bases between them. Here the CDR3 reads CASSLGQGGHQGIQYF. Here the CDR3 DNA reads TGTGCCAGCAGTTTAGGTCAGGGGGGCCACCAAGGGATTCAGTACTTC.

In this sample, this clonotype turned up many times. CDR3 sequence: CASSLVARAASYEQYF. CDR3 nucleotide sequence: TGCGCCAGCAGCTTGGTTGCCAGAGCGGCATCATACGAGCAGTACTTC. The V gene is TRBV5-1, the J gene TRBJ2-7; possible D gene TRBD2, 5 bases. Germline V gene sequence: CDR1 SGHRS, CDR2 YFSETQ. Deletions cut 0 bases from V and 4 bases from J, with 17 bases between. The CDR3 extends over 16 amino acids.

This clonotype was detected ten times or more. The chain is built from TRBV20-1 and TRBJ2-1; 9 bases fit TRBD2. Germline trimming cut 2 bases from V and 4 bases from J; bases unmatched to any gene: 6. This CDR3 has 15 residues. Per the germline V gene, CDR1 is DFQATT and CDR2 is SNEGSKA (reference sequence). CDR3 amino acids: CSARSTSGWYNEQFF. CDR3 DNA: TGCAGTGCTAGATCCACTAGCGGGTGGTACAATGAGCAGTTCTTC.

The rearrangement uses TRBV3-1 and TRBJ1-2; TRBD1 aligns across 7 bases. Unmatched junction bases numbered 9, after V lost 4 bases and J lost 7 bases. Germline assignment: CDR1 LGHDT and CDR2 YNNKEL (reference sequence). This CDR3 comprises 14 residues. CDR3 coding DNA: TGTGCCAGCAGCCGCATCGACAGGGTCTCTGGCTACACCTTC. Translating gives CASSRIDRVSGYTF. The entire variable domain, with the rest obtained from reference TRBV3-1 and TRBJ1-2, is as follows: DTAVSQTPKYLVTQMGNDKSIKCEQNLGHDTMYWYKQDSKKFLKIMFSYNNKELIINETVPNRFSPKSPDKAHLNLHINSLELGDSAVYFCASSRIDRVSGYTFGSGTRLTVV.

This clonotype was detected ten times or more. This chain uses TRBV12-3 or TRBV12-4 with TRBJ2-1; D unresolved. CDR3 length: 16 amino acids. Trimming pared 6 bases from V and 0 bases from J, leaving 15 bases between. The CDR3 sequence: CASSLADPSSYNEQFF. In DNA form, the CDR3 reads TGTGCCAGCAGCCTCGCCGATCCCAGCTCCTACAATGAGCAGTTCTTC.

This clonotype was seen ten or more times. CDR3 protein: CASSFGPQETQYF. The CDR3, as DNA: TGCGCCAGCAGCTTTGGTCCCCAAGAGACCCAGTACTTC. V usage is TRBV5-1 and J usage is TRBJ2-5; D is unclear. The germline V gene has CDR1 SGHRS and CDR2 YFSETQ. V gave up 2 bases and J gave up 1 base, with 6 bases separating them. The CDR3 length is 13 residues.

This clonotype was counted many times. The chain employs TRBV6-6 and TRBJ1-1, with unresolved D. Per the germline V gene, CDR1 is MNHNY and CDR2 is SVGAGI (reference sequence). The CDR3 is 13 amino acids. Trimming cost V 6 bases and J 1 base, with 9 bases left between them. CDR3 amino acids: CASRHTGNTEAFF. CDR3 DNA sequence: TGTGCCAGCAGGCATACGGGGAACACTGAAGCTTTCTTT.

The sample holds many counts of this clonotype. J is TRBJ1-5 and V is TRBV2; 9 bases are shared with TRBD1. Losses at the gene ends were 6 bases for V and 7 bases for J; bases not matched to a gene: 4. CDR1 is SNHLY, CDR2 FYNNEI, per germline. The CDR3 is 13 amino acids. In DNA form, the CDR3 reads TGTGCCAGCAGAGAGGACAGGGGACAGCCCCAGCATTTT. Residues: CASREDRGQPQHF.

The table lists this clonotype with many counts. The J gene is TRBJ1-6, the V gene TRBV28; D not resolved. This CDR3 has 14 amino acids. Germline V gene sequence: CDR1 MDHEN, CDR2 SYDVKM. Trimming removed 8 bases at V and 6 bases at J, with 14 bases between. The CDR3 protein is CASFGQRINSPLHF. The CDR3 DNA follows: TGTGCCAGCTTCGGGCAGAGAATTAATTCACCCCTCCACTTT.

This clonotype has ten or more counts. The CDR3 DNA reads as TGTGCCACTCACACCTCCGGCGGACTAGCGGGAATCACAGATACGCAGTATTTT. Translating it yields CATHTSGGLAGITDTQYF. The rearrangement uses TRBV10-3 and TRBJ2-3; 12 nucleotides match TRBD2. The ends lost 10 bases at V and 2 bases at J; junction bases unmatched: 16. The CDR3 runs 18 residues. Germline CDR1 ENHRY, CDR2 SYGVKD.

The chain has TRBV23-1 and TRBJ2-2; 8 positions match TRBD1. TRBV23-1 is sorted into the ORF group, with uncertain function. The V and J ends lost 0 bases and 5 bases, in that order; junction bases with no gene match: 8. The CDR3 spans 17 residues. In DNA form, the CDR3 reads TGCGCCAGCAGTCAATCGGGCCAGGGGGCGACAACCGGGGAGCTGTTTTTT. Protein product: CASSQSGQGATTGELFF.

Only a few counts were recorded for this clonotype. This sequence joins TRBV24-1 and TRBJ2-3, with a possible D match to TRBD2 (6 bases). Trimming stripped 9 bases from V and 1 base from J, with 16 bases between. The CDR3 has 15 residues. Per the germline V gene, CDR1 is KGHDR and CDR2 is SFDVKD. The CDR3 spells CATSSRGEGTDTQYF. The CDR3, as DNA: TGTGCCACCTCTTCTCGAGGGGAGGGCACAGATACGCAGTATTTT.

This clonotype was picked up a small number of times. The rearrangement joins TRBV5-1 to TRBJ2-1; TRBD2 matches 7 bases. Per the germline V gene, CDR1 is SGHRS and CDR2 is YFSETQ. CDR3 size: 14 residues. V lost 5 bases and J lost 7; bases outside the gene matches: 9. The CDR3 coding sequence is TGCGCCAGCAGTCTTGGGCTAGCGGAAAATGAGCAGTTCTTC. It encodes CASSLGLAENEQFF.

The chain has TRBV11-2 and TRBJ1-2; D not certain. CDR1 is SGHAT and CDR2 is FQNNGV in the germline V gene. Deletions cut 1 base from V and 2 bases from J, with 11 bases between. This CDR3 is built from 15 residues. The CDR3 sequence is CASSLGIGVNYGYTF. The CDR3 bases are TGTGCCAGCAGCTTAGGGATCGGGGTGAACTATGGCTACACCTTC.

This clonotype appeared a few times. This chain joins TRBV7-8 and TRBJ2-3, with TRBD1 matching over 7 bases. The CDR3 runs 15 residues. Germline lookup yields CDR1 SGHVS and CDR2 FQNEAQ. The J segment lost 2 bases and the V segment lost 5 bases, leaving 7 bases of the junction unmatched. The CDR3 here is CASSPDRAVTDTQYF. The CDR3 DNA reads as TGTGCCAGCAGCCCCGACAGGGCCGTCACAGATACGCAGTATTTT.

The chain carries TRBV11-3 and TRBJ2-4; D gene unclear. The CDR3 loop spans 16 amino acids. Germline CDR1 and CDR2: SGHNT and YENEEA. Trimming took 6 bases from V and 0 from J, leaving 15 bases between them. The CDR3 is CASREGRDRAKNIQYF. DNA for the CDR3: TGTGCCAGCAGAGAAGGTCGCGACCGAGCCAAAAACATTCAGTACTTC.

The CDR3 DNA reads TGCGCCAGCAGCCGGGGGGGATTTAATGAAAAACTGTTTTTT. Residues: CASSRGGFNEKLFF. The rearrangement uses TRBV5-1 and TRBJ1-4, with D perhaps TRBD1 (5 bases). The ends were cut back, 4 bases at V and 4 bases at J, with 11 bases in the middle. Germline V gene lookup returns CDR1 SGHRS and CDR2 YFSETQ. This CDR3 has 14 amino acids.